This TCR beta chain was obtained from a study of blood T cells in healthy people across ages. Study observations and caveats: Estimates drawn from one million T cells were deemed to understate diversity. Among T cells, TCR beta diversity per million cells dropped roughly linearly as age rose.

Peripheral blood, roughly 9.3 milliliters per donor, was collected. Through a sample-barcoded 5' primer and a J-beta primer mix, a second PCR was run for roughly 6 to 12 cycles. Every sample returned 2.5 million or more CDR3-containing paired-end reads. Via MiXCR, TCRdb re-called the 5' RACE reads, giving one row per CDR3 protein. The table includes 600,000 or so distinct CDR3 sequences, around a fifth detected once. The table lists this clonotype with a few counts. The antigen remains undetermined. The germline V gene encodes CDR1 LGHDT and CDR2 YNNKEL (reference sequence). The V end lost 0 bases, the J end lost 9 bases, and 5 bases lay between the germline ends. This CDR3 spans 11 amino acids.

Sequencing input: blood. The TCR comes from a man aged 70-80 years in good health. The chain links TRBV3-1 to TRBJ2-5, with D maybe TRBD1 (5 bases). The CDR3 sequence is CASSQEGAQYF. DNA for the CDR3: TGTGCCAGCAGCCAAGAAGGGGCCCAGTACTTC.